This TCR beta chain was sequenced in a study of blood T cell repertoires in COVID-19. At the level of the study: Nucleic acid was either cDNA or gDNA, and it came from T cells, B-cell-depleted T cells, or PBMCs.

The V and J ends lost 4 bases and 5 bases, in that order; junction bases with no gene match: 5. CDR1 MGHRA and CDR2 YSYEKL come from the germline V gene. The CDR3 has 14 amino acids. Sequencing was performed with immunoSEQ multiplex PCR; in TCRdb, only in-frame clones are kept and a portion is missing. The table shows about 410,000 clones, with approximately 89% occurring only once. The TCR was taken from a woman aged 40 to 49 with COVID-19, enrolled during active disease. The rearrangement links TRBV4-1 to TRBJ2-1; 7 bases line up with TRBD2. Sequenced: peripheral blood. The CDR3 reads CASSLRESHNEQFF. Written as DNA, the CDR3 is TGCGCCAGCAGCCTGCGGGAGTCCCACAATGAGCAGTTCTTC.